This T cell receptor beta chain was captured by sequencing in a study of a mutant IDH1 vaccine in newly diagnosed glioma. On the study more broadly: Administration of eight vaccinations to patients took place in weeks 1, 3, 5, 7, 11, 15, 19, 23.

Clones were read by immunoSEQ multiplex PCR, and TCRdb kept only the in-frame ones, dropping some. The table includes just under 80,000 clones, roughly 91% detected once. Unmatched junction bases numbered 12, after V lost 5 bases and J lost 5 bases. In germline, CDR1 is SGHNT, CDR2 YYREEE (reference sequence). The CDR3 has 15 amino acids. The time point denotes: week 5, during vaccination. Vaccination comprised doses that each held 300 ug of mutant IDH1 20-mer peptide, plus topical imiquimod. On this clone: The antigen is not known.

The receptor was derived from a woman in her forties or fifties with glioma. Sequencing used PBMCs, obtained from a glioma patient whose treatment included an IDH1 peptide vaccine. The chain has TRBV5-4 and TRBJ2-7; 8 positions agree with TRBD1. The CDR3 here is CASSSRQGAVDEQYF. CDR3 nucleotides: TGTGCCAGCAGTTCCCGGCAGGGGGCGGTCGACGAGCAGTACTTC.